This TCR beta chain was profiled in a study of identical twins. Study-wide points: Insertions were reduced in abundant cord blood beta clonotypes but not in memory repertoires. Not following the same donors, the study drew its conclusions from cross-sectional statistical analysis.

A universal primer site was incorporated via template switching, and the cDNA contained unique molecular identifiers. TCRdb independently ran MiXCR on the 5' RACE reads; one entry per CDR3 protein. Seen here are some 460,000 distinct CDR3 sequences, 14% observed once, and the top ten hold about 0.52%. Details on this clonotype: Its cognate antigen is unknown.

In every case, the donor was a healthy Caucasian. Per germline, CDR1 SEHNR and CDR2 FQNEAQ (reference sequence). This CDR3 is 15 amino acids long. The V gene end was trimmed by 4 bases and the J gene end by 3 bases; junction bases not matched to a gene: 6. These records were also assigned to another study, of yellow fever vaccine responses in identical twins.

Sequencing was performed on CD4+ T cells sorted from blood. The source of this sequence is a woman aged 18-35 years in good health. This sequence joins TRBV7-9 and TRBJ2-3; 8 bases map to TRBD1. CDR3 region: CASSSDRVRTDTQYF. The CDR3 nucleotides are TGTGCCAGCAGCTCGGACAGGGTGAGGACAGATACGCAGTATTTT.